This T cell receptor (beta chain) emerged from a study of regulatory T cells in long-lasting Graves disease. Findings and limits, study-wide: Favored gene segments in persistent disease were TRBV28, TRBJ1-2 and TRBJ2-5. Newly diagnosed Graves' patients had higher TCR diversity than persistent ones. Sampling was limited to peripheral blood rather than thyroid tissue.

CDR3 size: 14 residues. The V end lost 4 bases, the J end lost 5 bases, and 12 bases lay between the germline ends. CDR1 is SGDLS, CDR2 YYNGEE, per germline. Arm-PCR of CDR3 regions and iRepertoire HTBI primers were used to build TCR beta libraries. Authors' processing steps: Spanning all samples, the identified segments comprised around 64 TRBV and approximately 13 TRBJ. TCRdb called the multiplex PCR reads again in MiXCR, with one record for every CDR3 protein. What appears here as the V and J calls and clone size reflects TCRdb's work, not the paper's. Of hundreds of thousands of distinct CDR3 sequences listed, about 30% are singletons. Sample time point: persistent/refractory GD, antithyroid drugs over 5 years with positive TRAb. Extracted PBMC RNA gave rise to the TCR library. Concerning this clonotype itself: Its matching antigen is unknown.

The source material was peripheral blood mononuclear cells (PBMCs), sampled when the disease was refractory, from a patient treated with antithyroid drugs. The receptor was derived from a female donor with Graves disease. The chain recombines TRBV9 with TRBJ2-2, with D perhaps TRBD1 (6 bases). The CDR3: CASSPSGVTGELFF. The CDR3, as DNA: TGTGCCAGCAGCCCCTCAGGGGTGACCGGGGAGCTGTTTTTT.